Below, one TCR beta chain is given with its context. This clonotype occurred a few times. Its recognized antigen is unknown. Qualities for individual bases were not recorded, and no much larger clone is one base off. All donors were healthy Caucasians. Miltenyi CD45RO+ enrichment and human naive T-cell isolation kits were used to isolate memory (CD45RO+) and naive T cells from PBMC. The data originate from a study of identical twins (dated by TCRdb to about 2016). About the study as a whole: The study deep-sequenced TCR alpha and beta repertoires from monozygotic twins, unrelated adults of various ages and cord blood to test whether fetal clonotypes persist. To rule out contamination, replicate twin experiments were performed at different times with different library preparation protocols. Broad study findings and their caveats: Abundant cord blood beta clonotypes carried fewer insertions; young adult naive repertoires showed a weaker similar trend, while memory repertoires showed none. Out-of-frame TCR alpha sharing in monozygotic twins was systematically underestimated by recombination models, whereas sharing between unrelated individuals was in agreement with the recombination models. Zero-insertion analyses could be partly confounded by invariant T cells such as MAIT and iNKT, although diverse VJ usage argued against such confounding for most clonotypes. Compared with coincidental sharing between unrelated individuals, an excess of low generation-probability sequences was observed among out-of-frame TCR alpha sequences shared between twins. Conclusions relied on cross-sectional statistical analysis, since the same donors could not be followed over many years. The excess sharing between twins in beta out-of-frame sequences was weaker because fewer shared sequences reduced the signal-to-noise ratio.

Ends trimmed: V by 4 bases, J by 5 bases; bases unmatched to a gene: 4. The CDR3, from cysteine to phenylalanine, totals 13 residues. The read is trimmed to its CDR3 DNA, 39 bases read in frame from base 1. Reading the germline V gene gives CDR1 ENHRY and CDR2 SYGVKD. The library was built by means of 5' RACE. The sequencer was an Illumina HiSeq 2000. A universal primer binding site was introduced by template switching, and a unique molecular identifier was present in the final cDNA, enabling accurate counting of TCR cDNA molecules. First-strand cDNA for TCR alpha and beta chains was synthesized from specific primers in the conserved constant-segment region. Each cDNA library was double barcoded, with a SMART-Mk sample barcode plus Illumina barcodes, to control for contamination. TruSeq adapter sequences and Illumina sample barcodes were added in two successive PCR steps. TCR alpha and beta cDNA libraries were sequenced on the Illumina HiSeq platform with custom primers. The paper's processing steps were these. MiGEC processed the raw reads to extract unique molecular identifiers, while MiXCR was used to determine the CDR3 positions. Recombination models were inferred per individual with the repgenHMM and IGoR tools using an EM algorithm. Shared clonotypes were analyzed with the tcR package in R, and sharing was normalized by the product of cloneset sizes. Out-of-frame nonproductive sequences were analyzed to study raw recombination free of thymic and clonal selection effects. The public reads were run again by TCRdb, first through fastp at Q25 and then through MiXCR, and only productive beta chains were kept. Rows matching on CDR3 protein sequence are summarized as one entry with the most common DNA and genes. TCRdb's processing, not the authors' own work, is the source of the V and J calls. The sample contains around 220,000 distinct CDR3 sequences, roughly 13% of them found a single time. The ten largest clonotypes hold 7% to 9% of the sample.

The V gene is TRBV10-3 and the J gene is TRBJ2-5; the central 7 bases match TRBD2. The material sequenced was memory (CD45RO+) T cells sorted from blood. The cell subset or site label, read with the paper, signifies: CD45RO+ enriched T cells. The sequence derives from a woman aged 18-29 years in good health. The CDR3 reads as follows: CAISGTRGETQYF. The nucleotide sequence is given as TGTGCCATCAGTGGGACTAGAGGGGAGACCCAGTACTTC.